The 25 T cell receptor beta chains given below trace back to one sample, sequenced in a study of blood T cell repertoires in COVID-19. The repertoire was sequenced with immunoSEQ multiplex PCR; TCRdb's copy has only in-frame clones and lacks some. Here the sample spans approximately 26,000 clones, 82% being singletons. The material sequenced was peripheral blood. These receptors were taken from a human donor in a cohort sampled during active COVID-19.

The DNA for the CDR3 is TGTGCCAGCAGTAAGATCGGCTACGAGCAGTACTTC. This sequence encodes CASSKIGYEQYF. The chain couples TRBV9 to TRBJ2-7; D ambiguous. V lost 5 bases, J lost 3 bases, and 9 bases lay in between. Germline V gene data show CDR1 as SGDLS and CDR2 as YYNGEE. This CDR3 has 12 residues.

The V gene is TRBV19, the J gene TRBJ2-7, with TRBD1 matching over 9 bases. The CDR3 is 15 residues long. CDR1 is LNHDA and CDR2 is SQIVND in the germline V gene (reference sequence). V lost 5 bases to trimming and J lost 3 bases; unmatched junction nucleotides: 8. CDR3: CASSYNRDRVYEQYF. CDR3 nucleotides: TGTGCCAGTAGTTATAACCGGGACAGGGTCTACGAGCAGTACTTC.

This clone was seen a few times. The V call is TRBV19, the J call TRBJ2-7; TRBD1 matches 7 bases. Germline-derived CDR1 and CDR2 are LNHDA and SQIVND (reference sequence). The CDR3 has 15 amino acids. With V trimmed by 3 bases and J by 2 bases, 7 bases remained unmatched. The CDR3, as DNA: TGTGCCAGTAGTATCCTCAGGGACAGCACCTACGAGCAGTACTTC. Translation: CASSILRDSTYEQYF. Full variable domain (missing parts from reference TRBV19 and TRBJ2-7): DGGITQSPKYLFRKEGQNVTLSCEQNLNHDAMYWYRQDPGQGLRLIYYSQIVNDFQKGDIAEGYSVSREKKESFPLTVTSAQKNPTAFYLCASSILRDSTYEQYFGPGTRLTVT.

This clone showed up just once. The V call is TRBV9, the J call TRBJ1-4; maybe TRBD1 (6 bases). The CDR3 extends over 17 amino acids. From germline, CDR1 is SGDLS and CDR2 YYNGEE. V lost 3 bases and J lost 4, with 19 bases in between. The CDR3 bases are TGTGCCAGCAGCGAGGGGGTCGAAAGGGGGTATAATGAAAAACTGTTTTTT. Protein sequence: CASSEGVERGYNEKLFF.

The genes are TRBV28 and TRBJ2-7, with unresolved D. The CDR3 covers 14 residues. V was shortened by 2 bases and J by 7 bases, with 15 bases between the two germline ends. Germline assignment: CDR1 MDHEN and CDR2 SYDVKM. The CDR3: CASSLDLSGWEQYF. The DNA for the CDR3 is TGTGCCAGCAGTTTAGACCTATCGGGTTGGGAGCAGTACTTC.

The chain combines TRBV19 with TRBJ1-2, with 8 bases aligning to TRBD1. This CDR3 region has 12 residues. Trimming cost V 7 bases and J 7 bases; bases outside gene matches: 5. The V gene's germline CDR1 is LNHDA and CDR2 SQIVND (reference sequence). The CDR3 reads CASTRTGGGYTF. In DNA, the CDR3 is TGTGCCAGTACCCGAACAGGGGGTGGCTACACCTTC.

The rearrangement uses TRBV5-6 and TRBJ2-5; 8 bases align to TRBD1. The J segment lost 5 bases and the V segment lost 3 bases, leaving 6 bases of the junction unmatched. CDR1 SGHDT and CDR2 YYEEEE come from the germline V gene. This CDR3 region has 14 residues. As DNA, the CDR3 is TGTGCCAGCAGCTACCAGGGGGCGTTGGAGACCCAGTACTTC. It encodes CASSYQGALETQYF.

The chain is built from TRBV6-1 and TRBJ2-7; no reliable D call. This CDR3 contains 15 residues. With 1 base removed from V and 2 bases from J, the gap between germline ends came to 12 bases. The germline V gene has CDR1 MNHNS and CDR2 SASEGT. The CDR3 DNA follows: TGTGCCAGCAGTGAAGTAGCTGCCAGTACCTACGAGCAGTACTTC. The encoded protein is CASSEVAASTYEQYF.

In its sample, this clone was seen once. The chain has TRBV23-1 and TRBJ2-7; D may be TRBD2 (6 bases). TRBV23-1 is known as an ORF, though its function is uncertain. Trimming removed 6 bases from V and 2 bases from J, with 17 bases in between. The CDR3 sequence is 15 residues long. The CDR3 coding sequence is TGCGCCAGCAGCCCCCCTCGAAGGGAGGCCTACGAGCAGTACTTC. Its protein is CASSPPRREAYEQYF.

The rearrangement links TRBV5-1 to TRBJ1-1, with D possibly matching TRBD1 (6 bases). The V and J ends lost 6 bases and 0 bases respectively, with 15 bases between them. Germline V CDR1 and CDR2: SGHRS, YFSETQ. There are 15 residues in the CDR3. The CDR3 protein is CASTSGQRMNTEAFF. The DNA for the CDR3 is TGCGCCAGCACCTCAGGACAGAGAATGAACACTGAAGCTTTCTTT.

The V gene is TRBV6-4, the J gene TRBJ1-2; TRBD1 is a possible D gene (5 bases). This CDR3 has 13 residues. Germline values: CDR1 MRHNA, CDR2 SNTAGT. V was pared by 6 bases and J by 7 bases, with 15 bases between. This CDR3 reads CASRMTESGGYTF. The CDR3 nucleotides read TGTGCCAGCAGAATGACAGAATCGGGTGGCTACACCTTC.

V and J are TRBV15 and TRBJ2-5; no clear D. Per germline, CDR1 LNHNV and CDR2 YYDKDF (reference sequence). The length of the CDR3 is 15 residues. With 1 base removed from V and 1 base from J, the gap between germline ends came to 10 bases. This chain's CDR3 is CATSRGPSLQETQYF. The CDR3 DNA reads TGTGCCACCAGCAGAGGGCCGTCGCTCCAAGAGACCCAGTACTTC.

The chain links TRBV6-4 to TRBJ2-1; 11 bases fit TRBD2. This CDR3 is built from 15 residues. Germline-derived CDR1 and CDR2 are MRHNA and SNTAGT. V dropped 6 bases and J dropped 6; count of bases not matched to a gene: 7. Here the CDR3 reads CASSLLAGDSNEQFF. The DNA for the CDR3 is TGTGCCAGCAGCTTACTAGCGGGAGATTCCAATGAGCAGTTCTTC.

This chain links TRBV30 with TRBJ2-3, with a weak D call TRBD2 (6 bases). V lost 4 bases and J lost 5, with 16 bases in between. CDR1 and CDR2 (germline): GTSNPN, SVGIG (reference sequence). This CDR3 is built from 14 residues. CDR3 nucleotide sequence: TGTGCCTGGATTGGGGTGGCGCGGGGAGATACGCAGTATTTT. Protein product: CAWIGVARGDTQYF.

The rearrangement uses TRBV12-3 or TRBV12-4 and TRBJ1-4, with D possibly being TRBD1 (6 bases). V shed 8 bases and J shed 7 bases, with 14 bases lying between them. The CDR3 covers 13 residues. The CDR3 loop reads CASHPTGFEKLFF. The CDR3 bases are TGTGCCAGCCATCCGACAGGATTTGAAAAACTGTTTTTT.

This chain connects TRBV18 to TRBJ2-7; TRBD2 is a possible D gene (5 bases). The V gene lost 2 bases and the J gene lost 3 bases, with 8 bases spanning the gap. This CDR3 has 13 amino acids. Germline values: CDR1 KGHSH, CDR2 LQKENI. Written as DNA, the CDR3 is TGTGCCAGCTCACCAGGGAGTAGCTACGAGCAGTACTTC. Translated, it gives CASSPGSSYEQYF.

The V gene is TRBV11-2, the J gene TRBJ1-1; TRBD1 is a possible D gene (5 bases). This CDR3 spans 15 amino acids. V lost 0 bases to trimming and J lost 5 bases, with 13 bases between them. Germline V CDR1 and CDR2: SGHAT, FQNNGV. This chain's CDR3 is CASSLEGQGFTEAFF. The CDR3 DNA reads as TGTGCCAGCAGCTTAGAGGGCCAGGGCTTTACTGAAGCTTTCTTT.

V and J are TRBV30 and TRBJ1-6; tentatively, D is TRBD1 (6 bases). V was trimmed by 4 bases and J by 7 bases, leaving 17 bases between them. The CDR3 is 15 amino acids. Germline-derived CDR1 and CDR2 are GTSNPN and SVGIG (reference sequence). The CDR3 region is CAWMGRGGSNSPLHF. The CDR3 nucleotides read TGTGCCTGGATGGGGAGGGGGGGCTCAAATTCACCCCTCCACTTT.

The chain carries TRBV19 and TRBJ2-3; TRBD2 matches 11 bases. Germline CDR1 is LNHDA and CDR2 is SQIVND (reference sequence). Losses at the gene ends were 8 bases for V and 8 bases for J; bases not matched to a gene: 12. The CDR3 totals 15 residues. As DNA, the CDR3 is TGTGCCAGTCGAATACTAGCGGGAGAGGCGAGTACGCAGTATTTT. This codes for CASRILAGEASTQYF.

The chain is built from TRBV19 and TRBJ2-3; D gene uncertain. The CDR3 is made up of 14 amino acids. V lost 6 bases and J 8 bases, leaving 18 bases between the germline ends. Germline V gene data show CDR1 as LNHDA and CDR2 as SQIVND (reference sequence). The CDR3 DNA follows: TGTGCCAGTAGCCAAACGAGATCTAGATCTACGCAGTATTTT. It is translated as CASSQTRSRSTQYF.

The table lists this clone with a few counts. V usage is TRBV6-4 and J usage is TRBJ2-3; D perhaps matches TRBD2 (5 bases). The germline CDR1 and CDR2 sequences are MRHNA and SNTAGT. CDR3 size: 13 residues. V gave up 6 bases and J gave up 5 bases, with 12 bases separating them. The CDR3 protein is CASRRTRGDTQYF. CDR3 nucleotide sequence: TGTGCCAGCAGAAGGACTCGCGGAGATACGCAGTATTTT.

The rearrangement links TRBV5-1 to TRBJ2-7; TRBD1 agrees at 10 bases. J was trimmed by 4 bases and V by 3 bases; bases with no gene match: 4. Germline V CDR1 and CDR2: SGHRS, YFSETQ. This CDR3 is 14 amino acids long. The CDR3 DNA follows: TGCGCCAGCAGCTCCGGGACAGGGGATTACGAGCAGTACTTC. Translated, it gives CASSSGTGDYEQYF.

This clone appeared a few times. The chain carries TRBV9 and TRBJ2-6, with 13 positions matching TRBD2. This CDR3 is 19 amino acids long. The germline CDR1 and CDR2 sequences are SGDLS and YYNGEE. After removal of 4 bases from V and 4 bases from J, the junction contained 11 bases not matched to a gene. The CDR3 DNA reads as TGTGCCAGCAGCCCACGAGGGACTAGCGGGACGGAGGGGGCCAACGTCCTGACTTTC. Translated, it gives CASSPRGTSGTEGANVLTF.

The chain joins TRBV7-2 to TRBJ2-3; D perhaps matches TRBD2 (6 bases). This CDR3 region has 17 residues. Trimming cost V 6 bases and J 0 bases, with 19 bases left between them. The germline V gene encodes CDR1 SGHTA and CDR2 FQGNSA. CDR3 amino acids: CASSRQAGAWSTDTQYF. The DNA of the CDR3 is TGTGCCAGCAGTCGGCAAGCGGGTGCGTGGAGCACAGATACGCAGTATTTT.

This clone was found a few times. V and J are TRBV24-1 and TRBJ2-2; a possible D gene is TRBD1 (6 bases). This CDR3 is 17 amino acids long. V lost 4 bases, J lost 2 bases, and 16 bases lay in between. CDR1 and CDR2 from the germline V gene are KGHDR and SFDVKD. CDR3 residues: CATSDPLGTKNTGELFF. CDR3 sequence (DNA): TGTGCCACCAGTGACCCCCTGGGGACAAAAAACACCGGGGAGCTGTTTTTT.